This is a list of T cell receptor beta chains from one sample in a study of blood T cell repertoires in COVID-19. Repertoires were generated with immunoSEQ multiplex PCR, while TCRdb's copy carries only in-frame clones and drops some. The repertoire holds about 140,000 clones, around nine tenths seen once, with less than 6.5% in the top ten. The specimen was peripheral blood. The receptor set was obtained from a human donor in a cohort sampled during active COVID-19. CDR3s include the opening cysteine and the closing phenylalanine or tryptophan. The order of the fields is CDR3 protein, CDR3 DNA, V gene, J gene, clone size, D gene. The D gene is left open where the match is weak. Clone size appears in some rows only: once, few, many, or a class for an expanded clone.

CDR3 protein: CASSIPDRAPQYF
CDR3 DNA: TGTGCCAGCAGCATCCCTGACAGGGCTCCGCAGTACTTC
V gene: TRBV3-1/TRBV3-2
J gene: TRBJ2-7
clone size: -
D gene: TRBD1

CDR3 protein: CASRLCTGGNEQYF
CDR3 DNA: TGTGCAAGTCGCCTGTGTACAGGTGGAAACGAGCAGTACTTC
V gene: TRBV12-2
J gene: TRBJ2-7
clone size: few
D gene: -

CDR3 protein: CATSAQLAGGSILAKNIQYF
CDR3 DNA: TGTGCCACCAGCGCGCAACTAGCGGGAGGTTCTATTCTAGCCAAAAACATTCAGTACTTC
V gene: TRBV15
J gene: TRBJ2-4
clone size: few
D gene: TRBD2

CDR3 protein: CASSPWTSGDQETQYF
CDR3 DNA: TGTGCCAGCAGCCCCTGGACTAGCGGGGACCAAGAGACCCAGTACTTC
V gene: TRBV3-1/TRBV3-2
J gene: TRBJ2-5
clone size: -
D gene: TRBD2

CDR3 protein: CASSYSATNEKLFF
CDR3 DNA: TGTGCCAGCAGTTATAGTGCAACTAATGAAAAACTGTTTTTT
V gene: TRBV6-5
J gene: TRBJ1-4
clone size: -
D gene: -

CDR3 protein: CASSLDRRTTEAFF
CDR3 DNA: TGTGCCAGCAGCCTCGACAGGAGGACTACTGAAGCTTTCTTT
V gene: TRBV7-2
J gene: TRBJ1-1
clone size: -
D gene: -

CDR3 protein: CASSVDPGASSYEQYF
CDR3 DNA: TGTGCCAGCAGCGTAGATCCAGGGGCCAGCTCCTACGAGCAGTACTTC
V gene: TRBV9
J gene: TRBJ2-7
clone size: few
D gene: -

CDR3 protein: CASSDVGTAYEQYF
CDR3 DNA: TGTGCCAGCAGTGATGTGGGTACAGCCTACGAGCAGTACTTC
V gene: TRBV25-1
J gene: TRBJ2-7
clone size: -
D gene: -

CDR3 protein: CAIGGESHSPLHF
CDR3 DNA: TGTGCCATCGGGGGGGAATCCCATTCACCCCTCCACTTT
V gene: TRBV10-3
J gene: TRBJ1-6
clone size: -
D gene: -

CDR3 protein: CASSSTIAGSGNTIYF
CDR3 DNA: TGCGCCAGCAGCTCTACAATAGCGGGCTCTGGAAACACCATATATTTT
V gene: TRBV5-1
J gene: TRBJ1-3
clone size: -
D gene: -

CDR3 protein: CASSPLGGEAFF
CDR3 DNA: TGTGCCAGCAGTCCCCTAGGGGGTGAAGCTTTCTTT
V gene: TRBV12-3/TRBV12-4
J gene: TRBJ1-1
clone size: -
D gene: -

CDR3 protein: CASSVDRMTGDFAGELFF
CDR3 DNA: TGTGCCAGCAGCGTAGACCGGATGACAGGGGATTTTGCCGGGGAGCTGTTTTTT
V gene: TRBV9
J gene: TRBJ2-2
clone size: -
D gene: TRBD1

CDR3 protein: CASSPGYTKLNTEAFF
CDR3 DNA: TGTGCCAGCAGCCCAGGCTACACAAAATTGAACACTGAAGCTTTCTTT
V gene: TRBV5-6
J gene: TRBJ1-1
clone size: -
D gene: -

CDR3 protein: CASRLRGGTEAFF
CDR3 DNA: TGTGCCAGCAGACTGCGAGGGGGCACTGAAGCTTTCTTT
V gene: TRBV6-5
J gene: TRBJ1-1
clone size: -
D gene: -

CDR3 protein: CASSYGGGALNEQFF
CDR3 DNA: TGTGCCAGCAGTTATGGAGGGGGGGCCCTAAATGAGCAGTTCTTC
V gene: TRBV6-2/TRBV6-3
J gene: TRBJ2-1
clone size: -
D gene: -

CDR3 protein: CAWSIRAGGIDTQYF
CDR3 DNA: TGTGCCTGGAGTATCCGAGCGGGAGGAATAGATACGCAGTATTTT
V gene: TRBV30
J gene: TRBJ2-3
clone size: -
D gene: TRBD2

CDR3 protein: CASSPTLLASSTDTQYF
CDR3 DNA: TGTGCCAGCAGCCCTACATTACTAGCCTCTAGCACAGATACGCAGTATTTT
V gene: TRBV7-8
J gene: TRBJ2-3
clone size: -
D gene: -

CDR3 protein: CASSLASSDTQYF
CDR3 DNA: TGTGCCAGCAGCTTGGCCTCGTCAGATACGCAGTATTTT
V gene: TRBV5-5
J gene: TRBJ2-3
clone size: -
D gene: -

CDR3 protein: CASPLVNTIYF
CDR3 DNA: TGTGCCAGCCCCCTAGTTAACACCATATATTTT
V gene: TRBV6-5
J gene: TRBJ1-3
clone size: -
D gene: -

CDR3 protein: CASRASGTGEQFF
CDR3 DNA: TGTGCCAGCAGGGCTAGCGGGACGGGTGAGCAGTTCTTC
V gene: TRBV2
J gene: TRBJ2-1
clone size: -
D gene: TRBD2

CDR3 protein: CASSLPGQSSGNTIYF
CDR3 DNA: TGTGCCAGCAGCTTACCGGGACAGTCCTCTGGAAACACCATATATTTT
V gene: TRBV7-9
J gene: TRBJ1-3
clone size: -
D gene: TRBD1

CDR3 protein: CASSALSSTDTQYF
CDR3 DNA: TGTGCCAGCAGCGCCCTTTCTAGCACAGATACGCAGTATTTT
V gene: TRBV9
J gene: TRBJ2-3
clone size: -
D gene: -

CDR3 protein: CASRPGQVAGNTIYF
CDR3 DNA: TGTGCCAGCAGACCTGGACAGGTCGCTGGAAACACCATATATTTT
V gene: TRBV28
J gene: TRBJ1-3
clone size: -
D gene: TRBD1

CDR3 protein: CASSPLTGNTIYF
CDR3 DNA: TGTGCCAGCAGTCCACTCACCGGGAACACCATATATTTT
V gene: TRBV27
J gene: TRBJ1-3
clone size: -
D gene: -

CDR3 protein: CASSWTQGTNSPLHF
CDR3 DNA: TGTGCCAGCAGTTGGACACAGGGGACCAATTCACCCCTCCACTTT
V gene: TRBV28
J gene: TRBJ1-6
clone size: few
D gene: TRBD1

CDR3 protein: CAIRRTGSSYEQYF
CDR3 DNA: TGTGCCATCAGACGGACAGGGAGCTCCTACGAGCAGTACTTC
V gene: TRBV10-3
J gene: TRBJ2-7
clone size: -
D gene: TRBD1

CDR3 protein: CASRGQGNTGELFF
CDR3 DNA: TGTGCCAGCAGAGGACAGGGAAACACCGGGGAGCTGTTTTTT
V gene: TRBV2
J gene: TRBJ2-2
clone size: -
D gene: TRBD1

CDR3 protein: CAGPGGTYEQYF
CDR3 DNA: TGTGCCGGGCCAGGAGGTACCTACGAGCAGTACTTC
V gene: TRBV6-5
J gene: TRBJ2-7
clone size: -
D gene: -

CDR3 protein: CASSILTRLAAVNEQFF
CDR3 DNA: TGTGCCAGTAGTATTTTGACCCGACTAGCGGCTGTTAATGAGCAGTTCTTC
V gene: TRBV19
J gene: TRBJ2-1
clone size: -
D gene: TRBD2

CDR3 protein: CAWTNGLSGNTIYF
CDR3 DNA: TGTGCCTGGACCAATGGGCTCTCTGGAAACACCATATATTTT
V gene: TRBV30
J gene: TRBJ1-3
clone size: once
D gene: -

CDR3 protein: CASSQQGGTEAFF
CDR3 DNA: TGTGCCAGCAGTCAACAGGGCGGCACTGAAGCTTTCTTT
V gene: TRBV6-6
J gene: TRBJ1-1
clone size: -
D gene: -

CDR3 protein: CASSLAQTTGELFF
CDR3 DNA: TGCGCCAGCAGCTTGGCACAAACCACCGGGGAGCTGTTTTTT
V gene: TRBV5-1
J gene: TRBJ2-2
clone size: -
D gene: -

CDR3 protein: CASSLQGQGYEQYF
CDR3 DNA: TGCGCCAGCAGCTTGCAGGGACAGGGCTACGAGCAGTACTTC
V gene: TRBV5-1
J gene: TRBJ2-7
clone size: -
D gene: TRBD1

CDR3 protein: CASSIGRGIQETQYF
CDR3 DNA: TGTGCCAGTAGTATCGGACGGGGGATTCAAGAGACCCAGTACTTC
V gene: TRBV19
J gene: TRBJ2-5
clone size: -
D gene: -

CDR3 protein: CSASSPNWPQHF
CDR3 DNA: TGCAGTGCTAGTTCCCCCAATTGGCCCCAGCATTTT
V gene: TRBV20-1
J gene: TRBJ1-5
clone size: -
D gene: -

CDR3 protein: CATSDLAGGPNEQFF
CDR3 DNA: TGTGCCACCAGTGATCTAGCGGGGGGGCCCAATGAGCAGTTCTTC
V gene: TRBV24-1
J gene: TRBJ2-1
clone size: -
D gene: TRBD2

CDR3 protein: CASSISGRRGYEQYF
CDR3 DNA: TGTGCCAGCAGTATTAGCGGGAGAAGGGGGTACGAGCAGTACTTC
V gene: TRBV27
J gene: TRBJ2-7
clone size: -
D gene: TRBD2

CDR3 protein: CASSFRDRHYGYTF
CDR3 DNA: TGTGCCAGCAGCTTCCGGGACAGGCACTATGGCTACACCTTC
V gene: TRBV28
J gene: TRBJ1-2
clone size: -
D gene: TRBD1

CDR3 protein: CASSLAAASSYNEQFF
CDR3 DNA: TGTGCCAGCAGCTTGGCCGCAGCTAGCTCCTACAATGAGCAGTTCTTC
V gene: TRBV5-6
J gene: TRBJ2-1
clone size: -
D gene: -

CDR3 protein: CASSYLDSSNTEAFF
CDR3 DNA: TGTGCCAGCAGTTACCTGGACAGCTCGAACACTGAAGCTTTCTTT
V gene: TRBV6-6
J gene: TRBJ1-1
clone size: -
D gene: -

CDR3 protein: CASSIVRGGPYNEQFF
CDR3 DNA: TGTGCCAGTAGTATAGTTAGGGGGGGTCCCTACAATGAGCAGTTCTTC
V gene: TRBV19
J gene: TRBJ2-1
clone size: -
D gene: -

CDR3 protein: CASSESGGGELFF
CDR3 DNA: TGCGCCAGCAGTGAGTCGGGAGGCGGGGAGCTGTTTTTT
V gene: TRBV10-2
J gene: TRBJ2-2
clone size: -
D gene: -

CDR3 protein: CASSLGGRGRDTQYF
CDR3 DNA: TGTGCCAGCAGCTTGGGGGGCAGGGGGCGAGATACGCAGTATTTT
V gene: TRBV5-4
J gene: TRBJ2-3
clone size: -
D gene: TRBD1

CDR3 protein: CASRPDRGTNTQYF
CDR3 DNA: TGTGCCAGCAGACCGGACAGGGGCACAAATACGCAGTATTTT
V gene: TRBV3-1/TRBV3-2
J gene: TRBJ2-3
clone size: -
D gene: TRBD1

CDR3 protein: CASSVETVGEQYF
CDR3 DNA: TGTGCCAGCAGCGTAGAGACCGTCGGGGAGCAGTACTTC
V gene: TRBV9
J gene: TRBJ2-7
clone size: -
D gene: -

CDR3 protein: CASSFLLRTSGGYEQYF
CDR3 DNA: TGTGCCAGCAGTTTCTTACTAAGGACTAGCGGGGGATACGAGCAGTACTTC
V gene: TRBV27
J gene: TRBJ2-7
clone size: -
D gene: TRBD2

CDR3 protein: CASSFLGTSHETQYF
CDR3 DNA: TGTGCCAGCAGTTTCCTCGGGACTAGCCACGAGACCCAGTACTTC
V gene: TRBV27
J gene: TRBJ2-5
clone size: -
D gene: TRBD2

CDR3 protein: CSASKTARNEKLFF
CDR3 DNA: TGCAGTGCTAGTAAGACAGCCCGAAATGAAAAACTGTTTTTT
V gene: TRBV20-1
J gene: TRBJ1-4
clone size: -
D gene: -

CDR3 protein: CASSQGRGQETQYF
CDR3 DNA: TGCGCCAGCAGCCAAGGACGGGGGCAAGAGACCCAGTACTTC
V gene: TRBV4-1
J gene: TRBJ2-5
clone size: -
D gene: -

CDR3 protein: CASSPNWTGLSNQPQHF
CDR3 DNA: TGTGCCAGCAGTCCTAATTGGACAGGGCTTAGCAATCAGCCCCAGCATTTT
V gene: TRBV6-6
J gene: TRBJ1-5
clone size: -
D gene: TRBD1

CDR3 protein: CATRLGDGYTF
CDR3 DNA: TGTGCCACCCGCCTAGGGGATGGCTACACCTTC
V gene: TRBV6-5
J gene: TRBJ1-2
clone size: -
D gene: -

CDR3 protein: CASSPSGSTYEQYF
CDR3 DNA: TGTGCCAGCAGTCCTAGCGGATCCACCTACGAGCAGTACTTC
V gene: TRBV28
J gene: TRBJ2-7
clone size: -
D gene: TRBD2

CDR3 protein: CASSLIAGVGTDTQYF
CDR3 DNA: TGTGCCAGCAGTTTGATAGCGGGAGTTGGCACAGATACGCAGTATTTT
V gene: TRBV27
J gene: TRBJ2-3
clone size: -
D gene: TRBD2

CDR3 protein: CASSLAGTSGRNTDTQYF
CDR3 DNA: TGTGCCAGCAGCTTAGCGGGTACTAGCGGGAGGAACACAGATACGCAGTATTTT
V gene: TRBV7-6
J gene: TRBJ2-3
clone size: -
D gene: TRBD2

CDR3 protein: CASSLKWGDYGYTF
CDR3 DNA: TGTGCCAGCAGTTTGAAGTGGGGCGACTATGGCTACACCTTC
V gene: TRBV27
J gene: TRBJ1-2
clone size: -
D gene: -